This TCR beta chain was profiled in a study of blood T cell repertoires in COVID-19. Study overall: T cells, B-cell-depleted T cells, or PBMCs supplied cDNA or gDNA.

The CDR3 spans 15 residues. The ends were cut back, 5 bases at V and 4 bases at J, with 17 bases in the middle. Germline V gives CDR1 SGHTA, CDR2 FQGNSA. In the authors' methods: Amplification with reference gene primers provided the estimates of nucleated cell counts. Sequencing used immunoSEQ multiplex PCR; TCRdb keeps in-frame clones, though not all of them. V and J calls and clone size come straight from that table; D and trimming were deduced from the DNA. In the table there are more than 95,000 clones, 90% to 95% of which are singletons. The source of this sequence is a human donor in a cohort sampled during active COVID-19. This rearrangement joins TRBV7-2 to TRBJ1-2; D is undetermined. Sequenced sample: peripheral blood. This CDR3 is CASSPGGTASYGYTF. The CDR3 nucleotides are TGTGCCAGCAGCCCAGGAGGTACAGCAAGCTATGGCTACACCTTC.